Following are 30 T cell receptor beta chains from one sample sequenced in a study of shared clonotypes between healthy human individuals. Measured with immunoSEQ multiplex PCR; TCRdb has only the in-frame clones, and not every one. The table has approximately 1.1 million clones, approximately 78% seen once; the top ten hold around 0.47%. The sequenced sample was memory CD4+ T cells from PBMCs. Subset of the sample: CD45RA-negative fraction. Receptor source: a man younger than 35 in good health. Some clones in this sample may be carry-over from other donors' samples.

This chain uses TRBV28 with TRBJ2-7; 8 positions agree with TRBD2. Germline CDR1 is MDHEN and CDR2 is SYDVKM. The CDR3 covers 12 residues. The junction had 5 bases not matched to a gene; V was cut back by 8 bases and J by 5 bases. The CDR3 sequence: CASAGGRDEQYF. The CDR3, as DNA: TGTGCCAGCGCGGGGGGTAGGGACGAGCAGTACTTC.

The chain joins TRBV6-1 to TRBJ2-3, with D unclear. V was cut by 5 bases and J by 2 bases, with 8 bases left in between. The germline gives CDR1 MNHNS, CDR2 SASEGT. The CDR3 is 13 residues long. CDR3 coding DNA: TGTGCCAGCAGTCAGGTTTACACAGATACGCAGTATTTT. Its protein is CASSQVYTDTQYF.

A few counts support this clone. This chain connects TRBV4-2 to TRBJ2-7, with TRBD2 matching over 7 bases. This CDR3 has 16 amino acids. V lost 4 bases to trimming and J lost 3 bases; unmatched junction nucleotides: 12. Per germline, CDR1 LGHNA and CDR2 YNFKEQ. The chain's CDR3 is CASSPLTGEGSYEQYF. CDR3 nucleotides: TGTGCCAGCAGCCCTCTCACGGGGGAGGGGAGCTACGAGCAGTACTTC.

This rearrangement joins TRBV7-3 to TRBJ2-3, with 11 bases identical to TRBD2. CDR1 is SGHTA, CDR2 FQGTGA, per germline. This CDR3 is 14 amino acids long. J gave up 5 bases and V 5 bases, and 3 bases lay outside the gene matches. CDR3 protein: CASSPGLAGDTQYF. The DNA for the CDR3 is TGTGCCAGCAGCCCCGGACTAGCGGGAGATACGCAGTATTTT.

This clone was observed a handful of times. CDR3 nucleotide sequence: TGTGCCAGCAGTATGACAGGAAACACCATATATTTT. Its translation: CASSMTGNTIYF. The chain recombines TRBV28 with TRBJ1-3; D not resolved. Germline loops: CDR1 MDHEN, CDR2 SYDVKM. Between the trimmed V and J ends, which lost 5 bases and 4 bases, there was a span of 6 bases. The CDR3 is 12 residues long.

This rearrangement joins TRBV7-3 to TRBJ2-1; D is perhaps TRBD2 (6 bases). V was clipped by 2 bases and J by 9 bases, with 20 bases between them. Germline V CDR1 and CDR2: SGHTA, FQGTGA. The CDR3 is 16 amino acids. CDR3 protein: CASSLLGGGALGEQFF. Here the CDR3 DNA reads TGTGCCAGCAGCTTACTTGGAGGAGGGGCGTTAGGTGAGCAGTTCTTC.

The rearrangement links TRBV19 to TRBJ2-7; D remains unclear. This CDR3 spans 14 amino acids. The V and J ends lost 5 bases and 1 base respectively, with 12 bases between them. Germline V gene data show CDR1 as LNHDA and CDR2 as SQIVND (reference sequence). The CDR3 region has the DNA TGTGCCAGTAGTTCGACTTTTCCTTCCTACGAGCAGTACTTC. Encoded protein: CASSSTFPSYEQYF.

This clone was picked up a small number of times. The V call is TRBV6-6, the J call TRBJ1-1; D uncertain. The CDR3 extends over 16 amino acids. V was cut by 0 bases and J by 1 base, with 12 bases left in between. Per the germline V gene, CDR1 is MNHNY and CDR2 is SVGAGI (reference sequence). CDR3 protein: CASSYSRTPPNTEAFF. The CDR3 DNA is TGTGCCAGCAGTTACTCGAGGACCCCCCCGAACACTGAAGCTTTCTTT.

The V and J genes are TRBV2 and TRBJ1-4, with D hard to call. Germline CDR1 and CDR2: SNHLY and FYNNEI. The CDR3 has 15 amino acids. Trimming pared 4 bases from V and 1 base from J, leaving 10 bases between. This CDR3 is CASSGTSGTNEKLFF. CDR3 DNA: TGTGCCAGCAGTGGGACGAGCGGAACTAATGAAAAACTGTTTTTT.

This chain links TRBV7-3 with TRBJ2-7; a weak D match, TRBD1 (5 bases). Germline-derived CDR1 and CDR2 are SGHTA and FQGTGA. CDR3 length: 13 amino acids. Deletions cut 0 bases from V and 6 bases from J, with 9 bases between. CDR3 bases: TGTGCCAGCAGCTTAACTGGTCAGGGCGAGCAGTACTTC. Protein: CASSLTGQGEQYF.

V usage is TRBV2 and J usage is TRBJ1-5; 10 bases match TRBD1. The CDR3 consists of 14 residues. The trim removed 10 bases at V and 5 bases at J, leaving 8 bases unmatched. Germline CDR1 reads SNHLY; CDR2 reads FYNNEI. The CDR3 coding sequence is TGTGCCACACAATGGGACAGGGGCGATCAGCCCCAGCATTTT. This translates into CATQWDRGDQPQHF.

The V call is TRBV10-1, the J call TRBJ1-4, with D maybe TRBD1 (5 bases). CDR3 length: 14 amino acids. V was pared by 7 bases and J by 2 bases, with 11 bases between. The germline V gene encodes CDR1 WNHNN and CDR2 SYGVQD (reference sequence). The CDR3: CASTRGSTNEKLFF. CDR3 nucleotide sequence: TGCGCCAGCACCCGGGGGTCGACTAATGAAAAACTGTTTTTT.

This clone was counted once. The V gene is TRBV5-4, the J gene TRBJ2-3; tentatively, D is TRBD2 (6 bases). CDR1 is SGHNT and CDR2 is YYREEE in the germline V gene (reference sequence). The CDR3 length is 15 residues. Trimming pared 2 bases from V and 1 base from J, leaving 11 bases between. The CDR3 reads CASSFGGARTDTQYF. The CDR3, as DNA: TGTGCCAGCAGCTTTGGCGGGGCCCGCACAGATACGCAGTATTTT.

This chain links TRBV19 with TRBJ2-5; the match to TRBD2 covers 11 bases. The length of the CDR3 is 17 residues. V lost 0 bases, J lost 5 bases, and 8 bases stayed unmatched. The V gene's germline CDR1 is LNHDA and CDR2 SQIVND (reference sequence). CDR3 protein: CASSIESKVAGGETQYF. Written as DNA, the CDR3 is TGTGCCAGTAGTATAGAGAGTAAGGTAGCGGGGGGGGAGACCCAGTACTTC.

CDR3 nucleotide sequence: TGTGCCAGCAGCTTAAGTAGGAGTCGCGAGCAGTACTTC. Its protein product is CASSLSRSREQYF. The chain joins TRBV7-3 to TRBJ2-7; D gene ambiguous. Germline V gives CDR1 SGHTA, CDR2 FQGTGA. V lost 1 base to trimming and J lost 6 bases, with 10 bases between them. The CDR3 covers 13 residues.

This clone was seen once. This sequence joins TRBV18 and TRBJ2-2; no clear D gene. Germline CDR1 and CDR2: KGHSH and LQKENI. Trimming stripped 5 bases from V and 3 bases from J, with 13 bases between. This CDR3 region has 15 residues. The CDR3 is CASSWSDGDTGELFF. In DNA form, the CDR3 reads TGTGCCAGCTCATGGAGTGATGGGGACACCGGGGAGCTGTTTTTT. Drawing the rest from reference TRBV18 and TRBJ2-2, the complete variable domain is NAGVMQNPRHLVRRRGQEARLRCSPMKGHSHVYWYRQLPEEGLKFMVYLQKENIIDESGMPKERFSAEFPKEGPSILRIQQVVRGDSAAYFCASSWSDGDTGELFFGEGSRLTVL.

This rearrangement joins TRBV18 to TRBJ2-7; 10 bases map to TRBD2. The V segment lost 6 bases and the J segment 5 bases; nucleotides outside the gene matches: 10. Germline-derived CDR1 and CDR2 are KGHSH and LQKENI. The CDR3 loop spans 15 amino acids. As DNA, the CDR3 is TGTGCCAGCTCCGACTTAGCTAGCGGGAGAGACGAGCAGTACTTC. Its protein is CASSDLASGRDEQYF. Full variable domain (outside the CDR3, taken from reference TRBV18 and TRBJ2-7): NAGVMQNPRHLVRRRGQEARLRCSPMKGHSHVYWYRQLPEEGLKFMVYLQKENIIDESGMPKERFSAEFPKEGPSILRIQQVVRGDSAAYFCASSDLASGRDEQYFGPGTRLTVT.

The V and J genes are TRBV2 and TRBJ2-7, with 11 nucleotides matching TRBD1. After removal of 7 bases from V and 6 bases from J, the junction contained 8 bases not matched to a gene. The CDR3 spans 14 residues. CDR1 is SNHLY and CDR2 is FYNNEI in the germline V gene. In DNA, the CDR3 is TGTGCCAGCACCGCAAGGGACAGGGGGGGCGAGCAGTACTTC. Protein product: CASTARDRGGEQYF.

The V and J genes are TRBV28 and TRBJ2-5, with a tentative D call TRBD2 (6 bases). Germline assignment: CDR1 MDHEN and CDR2 SYDVKM. V was pared by 5 bases and J by 2 bases, with 12 bases between. The CDR3 totals 14 residues. CDR3: CASSPWGLQETQYF. The DNA for the CDR3 is TGTGCCAGCAGTCCCTGGGGACTTCAAGAGACCCAGTACTTC.

The V and J genes are TRBV18 and TRBJ2-7; D is unclear. The CDR3 covers 12 residues. V lost 4 bases and J lost 6, with 10 bases in between. Germline CDR1 is KGHSH and CDR2 is LQKENI. The CDR3 sequence is CASSQAGLEQYF. CDR3 in DNA: TGTGCCAGCTCACAGGCCGGCCTCGAGCAGTACTTC. Full variable domain (missing parts from reference TRBV18 and TRBJ2-7): NAGVMQNPRHLVRRRGQEARLRCSPMKGHSHVYWYRQLPEEGLKFMVYLQKENIIDESGMPKERFSAEFPKEGPSILRIQQVVRGDSAAYFCASSQAGLEQYFGPGTRLTVT.

This clone was observed a few times. The chain uses TRBV19 and TRBJ1-2, with 9 positions matching TRBD1. This CDR3 has 17 residues. The germline CDR1 and CDR2 sequences are LNHDA and SQIVND (reference sequence). V was clipped by 0 bases and J by 4 bases; unmatched bases: 9. The CDR3 is CASSIEGQGHPSYGYTF. CDR3 coding DNA: TGTGCCAGTAGTATAGAGGGACAGGGACACCCTAGCTATGGCTACACCTTC.

This rearrangement joins TRBV19 to TRBJ2-1, with a tentative D call TRBD1 (7 bases). Germline V lookup: CDR1 LNHDA, CDR2 SQIVND (reference sequence). The CDR3 spans 15 residues. The V end was cut by 3 bases, the J end by 5 bases, with 14 bases between. CDR3 coding DNA: TGTGCCAGTAGTATGAGGGGGCGCGGGGACAATGAGCAGTTCTTC. Translated: CASSMRGRGDNEQFF.

This clone was seen just once. The chain carries TRBV28 and TRBJ2-1; no firm D call. Trimming left V 5 bases short and J 4 bases short, with 12 bases between. The CDR3 contains 14 residues. The V gene's germline CDR1 is MDHEN and CDR2 SYDVKM. CDR3 sequence reads: CASSRSLGYNEQFF. In DNA, the CDR3 is TGTGCCAGCAGTCGGTCCCTGGGGTACAATGAGCAGTTCTTC.

The chain recombines TRBV5-4 with TRBJ1-4; D is undetermined. The CDR3 is 15 amino acids. The V gene lost 4 bases and the J gene lost 3 bases, with 13 bases spanning the gap. Germline V gives CDR1 SGHNT, CDR2 YYREEE (reference sequence). CDR3 DNA sequence: TGTGCCAGCAGCAATCGACGGAACGCTAATGAAAAACTGTTTTTT. This codes for CASSNRRNANEKLFF.

V gene TRBV7-9 combines with J gene TRBJ2-7, with 7 bases identical to TRBD2. CDR1 SEHNR and CDR2 FQNEAQ come from the germline V gene (reference sequence). CDR3 size: 13 residues. The V and J ends lost 4 bases and 9 bases, in that order; junction bases with no gene match: 9. The CDR3 DNA reads TGTGCCAGCAGCTGGGGGGGGAGGCCCCGGCAGTACTTC. Translating gives CASSWGGRPRQYF. The full variable domain, with the rest looked up from reference TRBV7-9 and TRBJ2-7, is DTGVSQNPRHKITKRGQNVTFRCDPISEHNRLYWYRQTLGQGPEFLTYFQNEAQLEKSRLLSDRFSAERPKGSFSTLEIQRTEQGDSAMYLCASSWGGRPRQYFGPGTRLTVT.

For this clone: This CDR3 is also generated by other DNA sequences in the sample. This CDR3 reads CASSYSGRAGDGYTF. Written as DNA, the CDR3 is TGTGCCAGCAGTTACTCGGGCAGGGCGGGAGATGGCTACACCTTC. This chain connects TRBV6-5 to TRBJ1-2, with TRBD1 as a possible D gene (5 bases). V was trimmed by 0 bases and J by 6 bases, leaving 14 bases between them. CDR1 and CDR2 (germline): MNHEY, SVGAGI. The length of the CDR3 is 15 residues.

This chain connects TRBV5-4 to TRBJ2-7, with D possibly being TRBD1 (7 bases). Trimming cost V 4 bases and J 5 bases, with 16 bases left between them. Germline assignment: CDR1 SGHNT and CDR2 YYREEE (reference sequence). The CDR3 sequence is 14 residues long. CDR3 loop: CASSPGGRGNEQYF. In DNA, the CDR3 is TGTGCCAGCAGCCCCGGGGGCAGGGGGAACGAGCAGTACTTC.

V is TRBV6-1 and J is TRBJ2-1, with a tentative D call TRBD2 (5 bases). This CDR3 is built from 14 residues. V dropped 8 bases and J dropped 8 bases, with 19 bases sitting between them. The germline V gene has CDR1 MNHNS and CDR2 SASEGT. The CDR3 region has the DNA TGTGCCAGCTCCCCTGTCGCTAGCTCGGATGAGCAGTTCTTC. This sequence encodes CASSPVASSDEQFF.

With regard to this clone: A single base separates this from a much larger clone, so it may be a read error. The chain carries TRBV5-8 and TRBJ1-1, with unresolved D. The V end lost 0 bases, the J end lost 1 base, and 4 bases lay between the germline ends. The CDR3 extends over 13 amino acids. From germline, CDR1 is SGHTS and CDR2 YDEGEE. This CDR3 reads CASSLVPNTEAFF. As DNA, the CDR3 is TGTGCCAGCAGCTTGGTCCCGAACACTGAAGCTTTCTTT.

The chain uses TRBV9 and TRBJ2-1, with TRBD1 identical over 8 bases. Trimming removed 4 bases from V and 7 bases from J; junction bases left unmatched: 7. This CDR3 spans 14 amino acids. CDR1 and CDR2 (germline): SGDLS, YYNGEE. The CDR3 sequence: CASSSWDRKNEQFF. CDR3 bases: TGTGCCAGCAGCTCTTGGGACAGGAAAAATGAGCAGTTCTTC. The full variable domain, in which reference TRBV9 and TRBJ2-1 provide the parts outside the CDR3, is DSGVTQTPKHLITATGQRVTLRCSPRSGDLSVYWYQQSLDQGLQFLIQYYNGEERAKGNILERFSAQQFPDLHSELNLSSLELGDSALYFCASSSWDRKNEQFFGPGTRLTVL.